Each of the 20 T cell receptor beta chains below was sequenced from the same sample in a study of blood T cells in healthy people across ages. A second roughly 7 to 12 cycle PCR used barcoded and J-beta primers. TCRdb recomputed calls from the 5' RACE reads with MiXCR, one row per CDR3 protein. The sample gives about 1.4 million distinct CDR3 sequences, approximately 60% of which show up once; 6.5% to 8.5% is in the top ten. The sequencing input was blood. All receptors derive from a man aged 18 to 29 in good health.

Written as DNA, the CDR3 is TGCGCCAGCAGCTCTTACCGGGAAAGCCAAGAGACCCAGTACTTC. As protein: CASSSYRESQETQYF. The V gene is TRBV5-1, the J gene TRBJ2-5; possibly TRBD2 for D (5 bases). CDR1 is SGHRS, CDR2 YFSETQ, per germline. The CDR3 is 15 amino acids. Trimming removed 3 bases from V and 1 base from J, with 13 bases in between.

The chain has TRBV5-1 and TRBJ2-1; D may be TRBD1 (6 bases). V was pared by 4 bases and J by 3 bases, with 20 bases between. Germline assignment: CDR1 SGHRS and CDR2 YFSETQ. CDR3 length: 17 residues. The CDR3 region has the DNA TGCGCCAGCAGCGATAACAGGGAATCTCTATTCTACAATGAGCAGTTCTTC. It specifies CASSDNRESLFYNEQFF.

The V gene is TRBV6-1, the J gene TRBJ2-3, with 8 bases fitting TRBD1. Looked up from germline, CDR1 is MNHNS and CDR2 is SASEGT. The length of the CDR3 is 17 residues. V shed 6 bases and J 0 bases; nucleotides not matched to a gene: 11. The CDR3 here is CASSQRQGSASTDTQYF. The CDR3 coding sequence is TGTGCCAGCAGCCAACGACAGGGGAGCGCTAGCACAGATACGCAGTATTTT.

This clonotype was detected a few times. V gene TRBV12-3 or TRBV12-4 combines with J gene TRBJ2-1, with D possibly being TRBD1 (6 bases). Trimming shortened V by 8 bases and J by 5 bases, and 7 bases separated the two germline ends. This CDR3 has 11 amino acids. This chain's CDR3 is CASGDNNEQFF. DNA for the CDR3: TGTGCCAGCGGGGACAACAATGAGCAGTTCTTC.

The J gene is TRBJ2-4, the V gene TRBV12-3 or TRBV12-4; D is uncertain. This CDR3 comprises 14 residues. The V end lost 3 bases, the J end lost 1 base, and 7 bases lay between the germline ends. CDR3 nucleotides: TGTGCCAGCAGTTTCGGCAGGGCCAAAAACATTCAGTACTTC. Its translation is CASSFGRAKNIQYF.

This clonotype has just a few counts. The chain couples TRBV11-2 to TRBJ2-7, with D possibly TRBD1 on 5 matching bases. The CDR3 has 13 residues. From germline, CDR1 is SGHAT and CDR2 FQNNGV. With 5 bases removed from V and 4 bases from J, the gap between germline ends came to 12 bases. The DNA of the CDR3 is TGTGCCAGCAGCCCCCCCAGGGCATACGAGCAGTACTTC. Amino acid sequence: CASSPPRAYEQYF.

The chain is built from TRBV6-2 or TRBV6-3 and TRBJ2-7, with D perhaps matching TRBD2 (5 bases). Between the trimmed V and J ends, which lost 8 bases and 4 bases, there was a span of 15 bases. Germline V gene data show CDR1 as MNHEY and CDR2 as SVGEGT. CDR3 size: 13 residues. CDR3 protein: CASEGVAAYEQYF. The CDR3 nucleotides read TGTGCCAGCGAGGGAGTTGCTGCGTACGAGCAGTACTTC.

Many counts were recorded for this clonotype. The chain joins TRBV7-2 to TRBJ2-7, with TRBD1 matching over 10 bases. V dropped 3 bases and J dropped 5; count of bases not matched to a gene: 7. The V gene's germline CDR1 is SGHTA and CDR2 FQGNSA. The CDR3 contains 15 residues. DNA of the CDR3: TGTGCCAGCAGCTTTGGACAGGGGGGGTTCGACGAGCAGTACTTC. It specifies CASSFGQGGFDEQYF.

This sequence joins TRBV28 and TRBJ2-1; D ambiguous. This CDR3 has 13 residues. Trimming removed 6 bases at V and 6 bases at J, with 12 bases between. CDR1 MDHEN and CDR2 SYDVKM come from the germline V gene. The CDR3, as DNA: TGTGCCAGCAGCCCCACTTGGACCAATGAGCAGTTCTTC. Protein product: CASSPTWTNEQFF.

The chain links TRBV15 to TRBJ1-5, with 7 bases aligning to TRBD1. Losses at the gene ends were 7 bases for V and 0 bases for J; bases not matched to a gene: 18. Germline V gene sequence: CDR1 LNHNV, CDR2 YYDKDF (reference sequence). The CDR3 consists of 19 residues. CDR3 DNA: TGTGCCACCATGAAAATCCGAACAGGGGATGTGTATAGCAATCAGCCCCAGCATTTT. Protein sequence: CATMKIRTGDVYSNQPQHF.

This clonotype has just a few counts. The chain uses TRBV29-1 and TRBJ2-2; 11 bases are shared with TRBD2. Germline V gene lookup returns CDR1 SQVTM and CDR2 ANQGSEA. The CDR3 spans 15 residues. Trimming at V came to 7 bases and at J to 0 bases, leaving 4 bases not matched to a gene. CDR3 amino acids: CSAGTSGTNTGELFF. The CDR3 DNA is TGCAGCGCTGGGACTAGCGGAACGAACACCGGGGAGCTGTTTTTT.

The chain has TRBV11-2 and TRBJ2-4, with TRBD2 identical over 15 bases. The V gene end was trimmed by 5 bases and the J gene end by 1 base; junction bases not matched to a gene: 9. The CDR3 totals 19 residues. Germline V CDR1 and CDR2: SGHAT, FQNNGV. The CDR3 DNA is TGTGCCAGCAGCCCGATCGGACTAGCGGGAGGGCTCGCCAAAAACATTCAGTACTTC. Protein sequence: CASSPIGLAGGLAKNIQYF.

This chain joins TRBV6-2 or TRBV6-3 and TRBJ2-5; unclear D gene. Germline assignment: CDR1 MNHEY and CDR2 SVGEGT. This CDR3 is 15 amino acids long. V was clipped by 3 bases and J by 3 bases, with 14 bases between them. The CDR3 reads CASSYPTDLKETQYF. CDR3 in DNA: TGTGCCAGCAGTTATCCAACAGACTTGAAAGAGACCCAGTACTTC.

The V gene is TRBV7-2, the J gene TRBJ1-1, with unresolved D. Germline CDR1 reads SGHTA; CDR2 reads FQGNSA. Trimming took 1 base from V and 1 from J, leaving 10 bases between them. The CDR3 spans 15 residues. The CDR3 DNA reads TGTGCCAGCAGCTTAGATTCGACGGGGAACACTGAAGCTTTCTTT. Residues: CASSLDSTGNTEAFF.

This clonotype has only a few counts. The V and J genes are TRBV29-1 and TRBJ2-5; D gene unclear. The CDR3 extends over 12 amino acids. From germline, CDR1 is SQVTM and CDR2 ANQGSEA. The V gene lost 1 base and the J gene lost 9 bases, with 12 bases spanning the gap. The DNA of the CDR3 is TGCAGCGTTGAAGTGGAGACACCCTCCCAGTACTTC. This translates into CSVEVETPSQYF.

About this clonotype: Germline is not matched at one junction end, which may reflect a read error. The rearrangement links TRBV7-7 to TRBJ2-2; D is perhaps TRBD1 (6 bases). Looked up from germline, CDR1 is SSHAT and CDR2 is FNYEAQ (reference sequence). The CDR3 totals 17 residues. CDR3 DNA sequence: TGTGCTAGCAGCTCGCCCAAGACAGGCACGAACACCGGGGAGCTGTTTTTT. As protein: CASSSPKTGTNTGELFF.

In its sample, this clonotype was seen a few times. This chain links TRBV4-3 with TRBJ2-3, with D perhaps TRBD1 (5 bases). CDR1 is LGHNA, CDR2 YSLEER, per germline. Trimming pared 6 bases from V and 1 base from J, leaving 14 bases between. The CDR3 is made up of 15 amino acids. The CDR3 is CASSLGHVGTDTQYF. CDR3 in DNA: TGCGCCAGCAGTTTGGGGCATGTGGGCACAGATACGCAGTATTTT.

This chain uses TRBV7-2 with TRBJ2-1; 10 nucleotides match TRBD2. The germline CDR1 and CDR2 sequences are SGHTA and FQGNSA. The V gene end was trimmed by 1 base and the J gene end by 6 bases; junction bases not matched to a gene: 3. The CDR3 is made up of 15 amino acids. Here the CDR3 reads CASSLEASGSNEQFF. CDR3 in DNA: TGTGCCAGCAGCTTAGAAGCTAGCGGGAGCAATGAGCAGTTCTTC.

This clonotype was counted between two and nine times. The rearrangement links TRBV29-1 to TRBJ2-7, with D tentatively TRBD2 (5 bases). Trimming left V 4 bases short and J 0 bases short, with 10 bases between. Per germline, CDR1 SQVTM and CDR2 ANQGSEA. The CDR3 loop spans 13 amino acids. The CDR3 sequence: CSVVGSYSYEQYF. CDR3 nucleotides: TGCAGCGTTGTAGGGAGTTACTCCTACGAGCAGTACTTC.

The chain uses TRBV5-1 and TRBJ2-3; 8 bases align to TRBD2. V lost 2 bases to trimming and J lost 2 bases; unmatched junction nucleotides: 10. This CDR3 is built from 17 residues. From germline, CDR1 is SGHRS and CDR2 YFSETQ. The CDR3 region is CASSLSSGTHNTDTQYF. CDR3 nucleotides: TGCGCCAGCAGCTTAAGTAGCGGGACCCATAACACAGATACGCAGTATTTT.